This T cell receptor beta chain was identified during a study of blood T cell repertoires in COVID-19. Whole-study context: From the United States, Italy and Spain came samples of acute and convalescent COVID-19.

Followed over time, Seattle patients had been enrolled while infection was active. Under the authors' procedure: Estimation of nucleated cell counts relied on the amplification of reference gene primers. Clones were sequenced by immunoSEQ multiplex PCR, and TCRdb holds only the in-frame ones, with some missing. The D gene and trimming were derived from the DNA, and the V and J assignments and clone size from that table. This sample yields roughly 120,000 clones, of which roughly four fifths are seen a single time; about 6% belongs to the top ten. The sample was peripheral blood. The clonotype comes from a man older than 75 with COVID-19, enrolled during active disease.

DNA for the CDR3: TGTGCCTGGAGTTGGACTAGTCGAGAGCAGTACTTC. The encoded protein is CAWSWTSREQYF. The rearrangement joins TRBV30 to TRBJ2-7, with 7 bases aligning to TRBD2. V shed 2 bases and J 7 bases; nucleotides not matched to a gene: 5. This CDR3 contains 12 residues. CDR1 is GTSNPN and CDR2 is SVGIG in the germline V gene (reference sequence).